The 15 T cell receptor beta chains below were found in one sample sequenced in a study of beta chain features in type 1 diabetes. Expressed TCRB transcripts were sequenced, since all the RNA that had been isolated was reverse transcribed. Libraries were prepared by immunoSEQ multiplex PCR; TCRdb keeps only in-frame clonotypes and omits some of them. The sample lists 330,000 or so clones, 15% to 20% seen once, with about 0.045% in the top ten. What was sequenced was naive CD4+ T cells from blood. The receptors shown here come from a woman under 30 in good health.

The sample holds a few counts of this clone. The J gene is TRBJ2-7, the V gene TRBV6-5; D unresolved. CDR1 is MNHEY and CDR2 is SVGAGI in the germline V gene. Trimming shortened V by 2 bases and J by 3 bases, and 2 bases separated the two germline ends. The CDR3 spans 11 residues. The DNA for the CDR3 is TGTGCCAGCAGTTACCTCTACGAGCAGTACTTC. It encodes CASSYLYEQYF.

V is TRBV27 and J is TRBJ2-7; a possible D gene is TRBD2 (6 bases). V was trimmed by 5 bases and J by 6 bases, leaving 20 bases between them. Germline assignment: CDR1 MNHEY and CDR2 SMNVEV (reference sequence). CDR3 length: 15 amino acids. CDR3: CASSPSPGSSGEQYF. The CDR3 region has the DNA TGTGCCAGCAGTCCCTCCCCCGGGAGTTCAGGCGAGCAGTACTTC.

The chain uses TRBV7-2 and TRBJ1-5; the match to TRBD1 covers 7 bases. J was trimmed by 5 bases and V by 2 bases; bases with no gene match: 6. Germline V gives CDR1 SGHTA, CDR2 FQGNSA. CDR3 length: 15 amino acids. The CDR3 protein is CASSLRQGRDQPQHF. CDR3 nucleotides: TGTGCCAGCAGCTTACGACAGGGAAGGGATCAGCCCCAGCATTTT.

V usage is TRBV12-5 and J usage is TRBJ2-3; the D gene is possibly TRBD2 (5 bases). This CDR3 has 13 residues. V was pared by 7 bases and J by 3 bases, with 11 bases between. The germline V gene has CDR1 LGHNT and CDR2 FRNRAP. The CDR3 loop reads CASVPDSTDTQYF. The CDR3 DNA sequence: TGTGCTAGTGTCCCGGACTCGACAGATACGCAGTATTTT.

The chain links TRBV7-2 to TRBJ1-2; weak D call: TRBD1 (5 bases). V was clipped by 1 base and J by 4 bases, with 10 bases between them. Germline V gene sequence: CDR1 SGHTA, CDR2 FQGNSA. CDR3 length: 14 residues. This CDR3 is CASSLGGVGYGYTF. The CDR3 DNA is TGTGCCAGCAGCTTAGGGGGGGTTGGCTATGGCTACACCTTC.

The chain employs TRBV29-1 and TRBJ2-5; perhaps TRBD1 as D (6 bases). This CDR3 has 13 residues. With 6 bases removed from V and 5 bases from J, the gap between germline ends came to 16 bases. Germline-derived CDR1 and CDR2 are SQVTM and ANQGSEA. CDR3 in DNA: TGCAGCGTCCGCCAGGGGAAATGGGAGACCCAGTACTTC. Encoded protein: CSVRQGKWETQYF.

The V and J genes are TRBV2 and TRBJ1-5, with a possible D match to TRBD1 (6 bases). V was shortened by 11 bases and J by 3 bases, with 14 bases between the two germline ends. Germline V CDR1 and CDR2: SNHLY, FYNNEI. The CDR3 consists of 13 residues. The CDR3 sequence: CAGGQTYNQPQHF. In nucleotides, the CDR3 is TGTGCCGGCGGACAGACGTACAATCAGCCCCAGCATTTT.

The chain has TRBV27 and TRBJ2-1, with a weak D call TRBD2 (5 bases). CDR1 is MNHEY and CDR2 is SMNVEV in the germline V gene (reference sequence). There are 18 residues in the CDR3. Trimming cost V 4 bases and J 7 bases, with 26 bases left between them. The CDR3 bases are TGTGCCAGCAGTTCCTCTGACCAATGGGCGGGTGTGGGGAATGAGCAGTTCTTC. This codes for CASSSSDQWAGVGNEQFF.

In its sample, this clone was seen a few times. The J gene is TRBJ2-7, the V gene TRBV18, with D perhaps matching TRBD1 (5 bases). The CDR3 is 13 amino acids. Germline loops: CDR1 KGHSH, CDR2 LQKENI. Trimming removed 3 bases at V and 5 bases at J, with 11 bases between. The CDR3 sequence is CASSPPDRDEQYF. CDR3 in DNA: TGTGCCAGCTCACCCCCAGACAGAGACGAGCAGTACTTC. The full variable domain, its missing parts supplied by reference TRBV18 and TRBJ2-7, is NAGVMQNPRHLVRRRGQEARLRCSPMKGHSHVYWYRQLPEEGLKFMVYLQKENIIDESGMPKERFSAEFPKEGPSILRIQQVVRGDSAAYFCASSPPDRDEQYFGPGTRLTVT.

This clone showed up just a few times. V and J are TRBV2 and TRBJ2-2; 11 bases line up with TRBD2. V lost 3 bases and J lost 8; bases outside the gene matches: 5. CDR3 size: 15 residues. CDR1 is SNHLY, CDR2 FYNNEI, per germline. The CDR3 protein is CASSDASGRIGELFF. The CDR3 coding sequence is TGTGCCAGCAGTGACGCTAGCGGGAGGATTGGGGAGCTGTTTTTT.

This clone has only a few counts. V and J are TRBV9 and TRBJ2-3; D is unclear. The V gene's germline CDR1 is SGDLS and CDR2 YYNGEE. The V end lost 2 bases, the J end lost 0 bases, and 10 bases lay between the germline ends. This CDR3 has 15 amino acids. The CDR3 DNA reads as TGTGCCAGCAGCGTGGGCCTTACTAGCACAGATACGCAGTATTTT. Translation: CASSVGLTSTDTQYF.

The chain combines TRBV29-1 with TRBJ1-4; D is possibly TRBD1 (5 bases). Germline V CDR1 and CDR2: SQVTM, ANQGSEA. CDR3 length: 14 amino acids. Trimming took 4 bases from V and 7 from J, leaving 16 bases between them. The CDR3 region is CSVVVRAKGEKLFF. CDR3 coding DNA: TGCAGCGTTGTGGTCAGGGCTAAGGGTGAAAAACTGTTTTTT.

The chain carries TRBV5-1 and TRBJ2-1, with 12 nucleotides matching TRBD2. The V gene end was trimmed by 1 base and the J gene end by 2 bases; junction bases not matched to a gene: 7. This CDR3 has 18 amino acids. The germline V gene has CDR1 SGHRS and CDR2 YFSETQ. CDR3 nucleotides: TGCGCCAGCAGCTTGCCCACTAGCGGGGGGATTACCTACAATGAGCAGTTCTTC. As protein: CASSLPTSGGITYNEQFF.

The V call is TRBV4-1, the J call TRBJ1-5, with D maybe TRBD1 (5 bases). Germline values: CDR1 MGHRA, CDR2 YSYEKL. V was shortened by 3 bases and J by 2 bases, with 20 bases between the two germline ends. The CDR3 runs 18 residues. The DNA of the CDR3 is TGCGCCAGCAGCCATTTCGGGGGGAAAGATAGGGGCAATCAGCCCCAGCATTTT. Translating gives CASSHFGGKDRGNQPQHF.

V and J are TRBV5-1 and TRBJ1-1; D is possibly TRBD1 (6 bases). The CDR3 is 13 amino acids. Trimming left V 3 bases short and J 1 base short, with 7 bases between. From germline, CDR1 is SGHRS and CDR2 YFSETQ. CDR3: CASSSGQNTEAFF. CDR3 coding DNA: TGCGCCAGCAGCTCGGGACAGAACACTGAAGCTTTCTTT.